The 18 T cell receptor beta chains given below trace back to one sample, sequenced in a study of radiation and T cells in renal cell carcinoma. The sample's time point: blood 2 weeks post-SBRT. Documented treatment: 15 Gy SBRT to primary tumor, nephrectomy 4 weeks later. TCRdb's copy holds only in-frame clones and misses some; the assay was immunoSEQ multiplex PCR. Of about 130,000 clones in the sample, roughly four fifths are singletons; the top ten hold 5.8%. Sequenced material: blood, taken from a patient whose treatment included radiotherapy and nephrectomy. The receptors were gathered from a man aged 45-65 years with renal cell carcinoma.

This clone has only one observation. The V and J genes are TRBV15 and TRBJ1-5; 8 bases are a match to TRBD1. Germline V gene data show CDR1 as LNHNV and CDR2 as YYDKDF (reference sequence). The CDR3 loop spans 16 amino acids. The V gene end was trimmed by 4 bases and the J gene end by 6 bases; junction bases not matched to a gene: 11. The CDR3 coding sequence is TGTGCCACCAGCACAAACGGACAGGGTTTGTTTCAGCCCCAGCATTTT. Translation: CATSTNGQGLFQPQHF.

This sequence joins TRBV6-1 and TRBJ2-1, with 9 bases matching TRBD2. The CDR3 spans 13 residues. CDR1 is MNHNS, CDR2 SASEGT, per germline. With V trimmed by 8 bases and J by 8 bases, 7 bases remained unmatched. Here the CDR3 DNA reads TGTGCCAGCTTAGCGGGAGATAACTATGAGCAGTTCTTC. This codes for CASLAGDNYEQFF.

The sample holds one count of this clone. The chain carries TRBV14 and TRBJ2-3; D unclear. The CDR3 is made up of 14 amino acids. V was cut by 2 bases and J by 6 bases, with 12 bases left in between. Per the germline V gene, CDR1 is SGHDN and CDR2 is FVKESK. DNA of the CDR3: TGTGCCAGCAGCCAAAACTTGCAGTCGGATACGCAGTATTTT. Protein: CASSQNLQSDTQYF.

The V and J genes are TRBV7-9 and TRBJ1-2, with 7 bases that match TRBD1. The CDR3 length is 15 residues. Losses at the gene ends were 1 base for V and 0 bases for J; bases not matched to a gene: 2. Germline V gene lookup returns CDR1 SEHNR and CDR2 FQNEAQ (reference sequence). Written as DNA, the CDR3 is TGTGCCAGCAGCTTAGGGACAGGACCTAACTATGGCTACACCTTC. Amino acids: CASSLGTGPNYGYTF.

The table lists this clone with a few counts. The chain joins TRBV7-9 to TRBJ2-2; D is uncertain. Trimming shortened V by 5 bases and J by 0 bases, and 13 bases separated the two germline ends. CDR3 size: 16 residues. Germline V gene lookup returns CDR1 SEHNR and CDR2 FQNEAQ (reference sequence). The chain's CDR3 is CASSPLSRTNTGELFF. The CDR3 region has the DNA TGTGCCAGCAGCCCCCTCTCGCGGACGAACACCGGGGAGCTGTTTTTT. Full variable domain (remainder filled in from reference TRBV7-9 and TRBJ2-2): DTGVSQNPRHKITKRGQNVTFRCDPISEHNRLYWYRQTLGQGPEFLTYFQNEAQLEKSRLLSDRFSAERPKGSFSTLEIQRTEQGDSAMYLCASSPLSRTNTGELFFGEGSRLTVL.

The chain has TRBV2 and TRBJ2-5; 9 bases match TRBD2. The CDR3 runs to 15 residues. V trimming: 1 base; J trimming: 4 bases; junction bases outside the gene matches: 4. Germline V lookup: CDR1 SNHLY, CDR2 FYNNEI. In DNA, the CDR3 is TGTGCCAGCAGTGAAGGACTAGCGGTTGGAGAGACCCAGTACTTC. It encodes CASSEGLAVGETQYF.

V is TRBV5-1 and J is TRBJ1-2; the D is unclear. Germline V gives CDR1 SGHRS, CDR2 YFSETQ. V shed 0 bases and J shed 7 bases, with 13 bases lying between them. CDR3 size: 14 residues. CDR3 nucleotide sequence: TGCGCCAGCAGCTTGGGGCCCCAGTCTCGTGGCTACACCTTC. It yields the protein CASSLGPQSRGYTF.

The J gene is TRBJ1-2, the V gene TRBV6-6; weak D call: TRBD1 (5 bases). This CDR3 region has 13 residues. Deletions cut 5 bases from V and 7 bases from J, with 14 bases between. Germline V gives CDR1 MNHNY, CDR2 SVGAGI (reference sequence). This CDR3 reads CASSPGVSVGYTF. CDR3 bases: TGTGCCAGCAGTCCGGGGGTATCAGTTGGCTACACCTTC.

J is TRBJ1-2 and V is TRBV6-5, with D unclear. The CDR3 extends over 13 amino acids. CDR1 and CDR2 (germline): MNHEY, SVGAGI. Trimming pared 5 bases from V and 2 bases from J, leaving 9 bases between. The CDR3 sequence: CASSKLRNYGYTF. In DNA, the CDR3 is TGTGCCAGCAGTAAACTTAGAAACTATGGCTACACCTTC.

CDR3 DNA: TGCGCCAGCAGCCATCGACTAGCGGGAGTAACAGATACGCAGTATTTT. Its protein product is CASSHRLAGVTDTQYF. V and J are TRBV5-1 and TRBJ2-3; 12 positions match TRBD2. CDR3 length: 16 amino acids. Trimming removed 4 bases from V and 3 bases from J; junction bases left unmatched: 6. The germline V gene has CDR1 SGHRS and CDR2 YFSETQ.

The gene calls are TRBV19 and TRBJ1-3; 9 bases align to TRBD1. Trimming cost V 4 bases and J 2 bases; bases outside gene matches: 3. Germline loops: CDR1 LNHDA, CDR2 SQIVND (reference sequence). CDR3 size: 15 residues. The CDR3 loop reads CASSTTGGTGNTIYF. CDR3 coding DNA: TGTGCCAGTAGTACCACAGGGGGCACTGGAAACACCATATATTTT.

The chain couples TRBV7-6 to TRBJ2-2; D might be TRBD2 (6 bases). V was pared by 1 base and J by 5 bases, with 11 bases between. The length of the CDR3 is 15 residues. From germline, CDR1 is SGHVS and CDR2 FNYEAQ. The CDR3 reads CASSLDPSATGELFF. The DNA of the CDR3 is TGTGCCAGCAGCTTAGATCCTAGCGCGACCGGGGAGCTGTTTTTT.

The chain has TRBV5-1 and TRBJ2-5; 9 nucleotides align to TRBD2. CDR3 size: 15 residues. CDR1 SGHRS and CDR2 YFSETQ come from the germline V gene. Trimming at V came to 0 bases and at J to 6 bases, leaving 6 bases not matched to a gene. The CDR3 nucleotides are TGCGCCAGCAGCTTGGCAATAGCGGGAGATAAGACCCAGTACTTC. Translated: CASSLAIAGDKTQYF. Looking up the rest from reference TRBV5-1 and TRBJ2-5 gives the full variable domain: KAGVTQTPRYLIKTRGQQVTLSCSPISGHRSVSWYQQTPGQGLQFLFEYFSETQRNKGNFPGRFSGRQFSNSRSEMNVSTLELGDSALYLCASSLAIAGDKTQYFGPGTRLLVL.

Regarding this clone: Compared with germline, one end of the junction differs, possibly owing to a read error. The J gene is TRBJ2-1, the V gene TRBV7-7; possibly TRBD2 for D (6 bases). The germline CDR1 and CDR2 sequences are SSHAT and FNYEAQ (reference sequence). The CDR3 extends over 13 amino acids. The CDR3 loop reads CASSPAGGSEQFF. The CDR3 DNA reads TGTGCTAGCAGCCCGGCCGGGGGAAGTGAGCAGTTCTTC.

The chain has TRBV6-5 and TRBJ1-1; TRBD1 is a possible D gene (5 bases). The CDR3 runs to 14 residues. Between the trimmed V and J ends, which lost 2 bases and 7 bases, there was a span of 14 bases. Germline CDR1 MNHEY, CDR2 SVGAGI. Here the CDR3 DNA reads TGTGCCAGCAGTTACAGGGCCTGGGGGAGTGAAGCTTTCTTT. Residues: CASSYRAWGSEAFF.

The DNA of the CDR3 is TGTGCCAGTAAACTGGTCCGGGAGGGAGGCAATGAGCAGTTCTTC. Protein product: CASKLVREGGNEQFF. The chain recombines TRBV19 with TRBJ2-1, with TRBD2 matching 8 bases. Trimming removed 7 bases from V and 6 bases from J; junction bases left unmatched: 11. Germline V gives CDR1 LNHDA, CDR2 SQIVND (reference sequence). CDR3 length: 15 residues. The variable domain in full, completed from reference TRBV19 and TRBJ2-1, reads DGGITQSPKYLFRKEGQNVTLSCEQNLNHDAMYWYRQDPGQGLRLIYYSQIVNDFQKGDIAEGYSVSREKKESFPLTVTSAQKNPTAFYLCASKLVREGGNEQFFGPGTRLTVL.

This sequence joins TRBV10-3 and TRBJ2-7; tentative D call: TRBD1 (5 bases). This CDR3 has 14 residues. Germline V gene lookup returns CDR1 ENHRY and CDR2 SYGVKD. Trimming pared 6 bases from V and 4 bases from J, leaving 16 bases between. The CDR3 DNA is TGTGCCATCAGGTCGACAGCTTTACCTTACGAGCAGTACTTC. Protein product: CAIRSTALPYEQYF.

The V gene is TRBV6-5, the J gene TRBJ2-3; 16 nucleotides align to TRBD2. In germline, CDR1 is MNHEY, CDR2 SVGAGI. CDR3 length: 16 amino acids. Unmatched junction bases numbered 3, after V lost 4 bases and J lost 5 bases. The CDR3 spells CASSFGTSGRGDTQYF. The CDR3 DNA is TGTGCCAGCAGTTTCGGGACTAGCGGGAGGGGAGATACGCAGTATTTT.